Below are 28 T cell receptor beta chains sequenced from a single sample in a study of T cell responses to AZD1222 COVID-19 vaccine. Sequencing used immunoSEQ multiplex PCR; TCRdb keeps in-frame clones, though not all of them. Here the sample spans some 96,000 clones, 88% being singletons. The sample consisted of peripheral blood, taken on day 0 of AZD1222 vaccination. These receptor sequences come from an adult in good health.

This clone was seen once. The chain links TRBV1 to TRBJ1-5; the DNA was not used to check the table's D call, TRBD1. TRBV1 is an annotated pseudogene. There are 15 residues in the CDR3. This CDR3 reads CTSSGMNGANQPQHF. CDR3 DNA sequence: TGCACCAGCAGCGGCATGAATGGGGCAAATCAGCCCCAGCATTTT.

The J gene is TRBJ2-5, the V gene TRBV4-1, with TRBD2 matching 14 bases. This CDR3 has 18 residues. Germline-derived CDR1 and CDR2 are MGHRA and YSYEKL. After removal of 1 base from V and 3 bases from J, the junction contained 7 bases not matched to a gene. DNA of the CDR3: TGCGCCAGCAGCCAAGTAGGAAGACTAGCGGGAGGGAAAGAGACCCAGTACTTC. This translates into CASSQVGRLAGGKETQYF.

This clone was observed a few times. The chain is built from TRBV19 and TRBJ1-1; D gene unclear. The CDR3 has 15 residues. Per germline, CDR1 LNHDA and CDR2 SQIVND (reference sequence). V gave up 6 bases and J gave up 0 bases, with 14 bases separating them. The CDR3 loop reads CASRSGQFMNTEAFF. The CDR3 DNA is TGTGCCAGTAGAAGTGGGCAGTTCATGAACACTGAAGCTTTCTTT.

The chain uses TRBV4-2 and TRBJ2-3; 9 bases agree with TRBD2. The V gene's germline CDR1 is LGHNA and CDR2 YNFKEQ. The CDR3 runs 17 residues. Trimming cost V 6 bases and J 7 bases; bases outside gene matches: 17. CDR3 DNA sequence: TGTGCCAGCAGTAGGGGGGGAGTAGCGGGAGACCCCAATACGCAGTATTTT. It translates to CASSRGGVAGDPNTQYF.

The V gene is TRBV10-2, the J gene TRBJ1-4; D uncertain. V lost 3 bases to trimming and J lost 7 bases, with 12 bases between them. Germline V gene lookup returns CDR1 WSHSY and CDR2 SAAADI. CDR3 size: 14 residues. CDR3 loop: CASSDFFAGEKLFF. The CDR3 DNA reads as TGCGCCAGCAGTGACTTCTTTGCAGGTGAAAAACTGTTTTTT.

The J gene is TRBJ1-3, the V gene TRBV29-1; perhaps TRBD1 as D (6 bases). The V gene's germline CDR1 is SQVTM and CDR2 ANQGSEA. Trimming took 7 bases from V and 4 from J, leaving 14 bases between them. The CDR3 is 13 residues long. The CDR3 nucleotides read TGCAGCGCCCTGCAGGGGAAGGGAAACACCATATATTTT. Residues: CSALQGKGNTIYF.

The chain combines TRBV15 with TRBJ1-4, with TRBD1 matching 8 bases. In germline, CDR1 is LNHNV, CDR2 YYDKDF (reference sequence). The CDR3 extends over 15 amino acids. The V segment lost 5 bases and the J segment 8 bases; nucleotides outside the gene matches: 10. The CDR3 reads CATSLQTGDFEKLFF. CDR3 DNA: TGTGCCACCAGCCTCCAGACAGGGGACTTCGAAAAACTGTTTTTT.

The chain joins TRBV4-1 to TRBJ2-2, with 11 bases aligning to TRBD2. CDR1 and CDR2 (germline): MGHRA, YSYEKL. The CDR3 totals 17 residues. V shed 6 bases, J shed 1 base, and the junction held 7 bases outside the gene matches. The CDR3: CASSPRLAGLNTGELFF. The CDR3 DNA reads TGCGCCAGCAGTCCGAGACTAGCGGGATTGAACACCGGGGAGCTGTTTTTT.

This clone was picked up one time. The chain is built from TRBV9 and TRBJ2-6; D perhaps matches TRBD2 (7 bases). The CDR3 runs 18 residues. V dropped 0 bases and J dropped 1 base, with 14 bases sitting between them. Germline V gene lookup returns CDR1 SGDLS and CDR2 YYNGEE. This chain's CDR3 is CASSVAIQGGSGANVLTF. Here the CDR3 DNA reads TGTGCCAGCAGCGTAGCTATACAGGGAGGGTCTGGGGCCAACGTCCTGACTTTC.

V usage is TRBV19 and J usage is TRBJ2-5, with 12 bases matching TRBD2. This CDR3 has 16 residues. Trimming removed 4 bases from V and 5 bases from J; junction bases left unmatched: 8. Germline V gene sequence: CDR1 LNHDA, CDR2 SQIVND (reference sequence). CDR3 nucleotides: TGTGCCAGTAGTAGTTTGACTAGCGGGAGTAGGGAGACCCAGTACTTC. This sequence encodes CASSSLTSGSRETQYF. The full variable domain, with the rest looked up from reference TRBV19 and TRBJ2-5, is DGGITQSPKYLFRKEGQNVTLSCEQNLNHDAMYWYRQDPGQGLRLIYYSQIVNDFQKGDIAEGYSVSREKKESFPLTVTSAQKNPTAFYLCASSSLTSGSRETQYFGPGTRLLVL.

This clone was detected only once. CDR3 sequence reads: CASSQDPGGANEQYF. CDR3 coding DNA: TGTGCCAGCAGCCAAGATCCCGGTGGCGCGAACGAGCAGTACTTC. V gene TRBV4-2 combines with J gene TRBJ2-7; D not certain. The CDR3 is 15 residues long. In germline, CDR1 is LGHNA, CDR2 YNFKEQ. V lost 0 bases and J 5 bases, leaving 14 bases between the germline ends.

The V call is TRBV5-1, the J call TRBJ1-2; D gene unclear. Germline V gene data show CDR1 as SGHRS and CDR2 as YFSETQ. CDR3 length: 16 amino acids. V lost 0 bases and J 2 bases, leaving 14 bases between the germline ends. The CDR3 loop reads CASSLGDNTPNYGYTF. CDR3 nucleotides: TGCGCCAGCAGCTTGGGCGACAACACTCCGAACTATGGCTACACCTTC. Complete variable domain (other parts from reference TRBV5-1 and TRBJ1-2): KAGVTQTPRYLIKTRGQQVTLSCSPISGHRSVSWYQQTPGQGLQFLFEYFSETQRNKGNFPGRFSGRQFSNSRSEMNVSTLELGDSALYLCASSLGDNTPNYGYTFGSGTRLTVV.

The chain combines TRBV29-1 with TRBJ1-1; TRBD1 agrees at 10 bases. CDR3 length: 18 amino acids. Trimming took 0 bases from V and 2 from J; bases not matched to a gene: 12. Germline loops: CDR1 SQVTM, CDR2 ANQGSEA. DNA of the CDR3: TGCAGCGTTGAAGATGCCGGGACAGGGGACGTCCTCAACACTGAAGCTTTCTTT. The encoded protein is CSVEDAGTGDVLNTEAFF.

This clone was recorded once. The V gene is TRBV7-2, the J gene TRBJ2-5; 9 bases line up with TRBD2. This CDR3 has 18 residues. CDR1 and CDR2 (germline): SGHTA, FQGNSA. V dropped 0 bases and J dropped 2; count of bases not matched to a gene: 10. The CDR3 here is CASSLARRASGNQETQYF. CDR3 DNA: TGTGCCAGCAGCTTAGCACGCCGGGCTAGCGGGAATCAAGAGACCCAGTACTTC.

CDR3 loop: CASSLFSGLAGLPLTYEQYF. The CDR3 DNA reads as TGTGCCAGCAGTTTATTTTCGGGACTAGCGGGACTACCTTTAACCTACGAGCAGTACTTC. The chain recombines TRBV27 with TRBJ2-7; TRBD2 matches 13 bases. The germline V gene encodes CDR1 MNHEY and CDR2 SMNVEV (reference sequence). This CDR3 contains 20 residues. V shed 1 base, J shed 2 bases, and the junction held 14 bases outside the gene matches.

This chain uses TRBV19 with TRBJ1-1; 7 bases map to TRBD1. CDR1 and CDR2 from the germline V gene are LNHDA and SQIVND (reference sequence). This CDR3 region has 15 residues. The ends lost 4 bases at V and 2 bases at J; junction bases unmatched: 7. CDR3 amino acids: CASSTGTAFNTEAFF. CDR3 nucleotide sequence: TGTGCCAGTAGTACCGGGACAGCCTTTAACACTGAAGCTTTCTTT.

This chain joins TRBV19 and TRBJ1-1; maybe TRBD1 (5 bases). V lost 8 bases and J 2 bases, leaving 15 bases between the germline ends. Germline lookup yields CDR1 LNHDA and CDR2 SQIVND (reference sequence). The CDR3 contains 14 residues. CDR3 sequence reads: CASARGDENTEAFF. The CDR3 nucleotides read TGTGCCAGTGCAAGGGGAGATGAAAACACTGAAGCTTTCTTT.

The chain combines TRBV7-2 with TRBJ2-3, with D unresolved. V lost 2 bases to trimming and J lost 1 base, with 7 bases between them. The CDR3 is made up of 14 amino acids. Germline V gene sequence: CDR1 SGHTA, CDR2 FQGNSA. In DNA, the CDR3 is TGTGCCAGCAGCTTACGGGCCGGCACAGATACGCAGTATTTT. Translating gives CASSLRAGTDTQYF.

The rearrangement links TRBV11-2 to TRBJ2-7; 10 nucleotides align to TRBD1. This CDR3 spans 15 amino acids. Trimming removed 3 bases from V and 7 bases from J; junction bases left unmatched: 9. CDR1 is SGHAT, CDR2 FQNNGV, per germline. For the CDR3, the DNA is TGTGCCAGCAGCTTCAAGAGGACAGGGGGAGAAGAGCAGTACTTC. Its protein is CASSFKRTGGEEQYF.

The chain has TRBV19 and TRBJ2-1; 9 positions match TRBD2. Losses at the gene ends were 4 bases for V and 3 bases for J; bases not matched to a gene: 4. Germline lookup yields CDR1 LNHDA and CDR2 SQIVND (reference sequence). The CDR3 runs to 15 residues. CDR3 nucleotide sequence: TGTGCCAGTAGTAGGGGTAGCGGGAGCTACAATGAGCAGTTCTTC. Amino acid sequence: CASSRGSGSYNEQFF. Based on the CDR3 plus reference TRBV19 and TRBJ2-1, the full variable domain is DGGITQSPKYLFRKEGQNVTLSCEQNLNHDAMYWYRQDPGQGLRLIYYSQIVNDFQKGDIAEGYSVSREKKESFPLTVTSAQKNPTAFYLCASSRGSGSYNEQFFGPGTRLTVL.

The chain carries TRBV30 and TRBJ2-1, with TRBD2 matching over 14 bases. The trim removed 1 base at V and 4 bases at J, leaving 15 bases unmatched. The CDR3 contains 20 residues. Germline lookup yields CDR1 GTSNPN and CDR2 SVGIG (reference sequence). The CDR3 loop is CAWSAKTSGRAGHRYNEQFF. For the CDR3, the DNA is TGTGCCTGGAGTGCGAAGACTAGCGGGAGGGCCGGGCATAGGTACAATGAGCAGTTCTTC.

In regard to this clone: One end of the junction fails to match germline, which may point to a read error. V is TRBV19 and J is TRBJ1-2; a possible D gene is TRBD1 (5 bases). Per germline, CDR1 LNHDA and CDR2 SQIVND (reference sequence). This CDR3 spans 15 amino acids. The CDR3 loop is CASRLTDKANYGYTF. The CDR3 DNA reads TGTGCAAGTAGGTTGACAGACAAGGCGAACTATGGCTACACCTTC.

This sequence joins TRBV19 and TRBJ2-6; TRBD1 might be the D (5 bases). CDR1 and CDR2 (germline): LNHDA, SQIVND (reference sequence). V was cut by 3 bases and J by 0 bases, with 9 bases left in between. The CDR3 extends over 16 amino acids. The CDR3 reads CASSIMQGSGANVLTF. As DNA, the CDR3 is TGTGCCAGTAGTATTATGCAGGGCTCTGGGGCCAACGTCCTGACTTTC.

J is TRBJ2-7 and V is TRBV3-1 (or the pseudogene TRBV3-2); TRBD2 matches at 9 bases. The germline CDR1 and CDR2 sequences are LGHDT and YNNKEL (reference sequence). The CDR3 spans 16 residues. The J segment lost 4 bases and the V segment lost 0 bases, leaving 7 bases of the junction unmatched. The CDR3 DNA is TGTGCCAGCAGCCAAGATTTTGGTAGCGGGAGTTACGAGCAGTACTTC. It specifies CASSQDFGSGSYEQYF.

The chain links TRBV24-1 to TRBJ2-1; the match to TRBD2 covers 9 bases. The CDR3 has 15 amino acids. Trimming at V came to 4 bases and at J to 7 bases, leaving 7 bases not matched to a gene. Per the germline V gene, CDR1 is KGHDR and CDR2 is SFDVKD. The CDR3 DNA reads as TGTGCCACCAGTGAGGCGGGAGGGCCGAAGAATGAGCAGTTCTTC. Amino acids: CATSEAGGPKNEQFF.

The rearrangement joins TRBV9 to TRBJ1-1; D may be TRBD1 (6 bases). The V and J ends lost 0 bases and 1 base respectively, with 10 bases between them. The CDR3 covers 15 residues. Germline CDR1 SGDLS, CDR2 YYNGEE. CDR3 sequence: CASSVAWTANTEAFF. In nucleotides, the CDR3 is TGTGCCAGCAGCGTAGCTTGGACAGCGAACACTGAAGCTTTCTTT.

The chain recombines TRBV28 with TRBJ1-5; TRBD1 is a possible D gene (5 bases). V was trimmed by 6 bases and J by 7 bases, leaving 22 bases between them. The CDR3 covers 16 residues. The germline CDR1 and CDR2 sequences are MDHEN and SYDVKM. CDR3 in DNA: TGTGCCAGCAGCCAGAGCTCGGGGGGAATCGGACAGCCCCAGCATTTT. Amino acids: CASSQSSGGIGQPQHF.

This chain connects TRBV28 to TRBJ1-2, with D tentatively TRBD1 (5 bases). V shed 7 bases and J shed 4 bases, with 28 bases lying between them. The CDR3 is 18 amino acids. Germline V CDR1 and CDR2: MDHEN, SYDVKM. The CDR3 protein is CASTRGWGQGFSGYGYTF. DNA for the CDR3: TGTGCCAGCACCCGAGGGTGGGGCCAGGGTTTCTCCGGCTATGGCTACACCTTC.